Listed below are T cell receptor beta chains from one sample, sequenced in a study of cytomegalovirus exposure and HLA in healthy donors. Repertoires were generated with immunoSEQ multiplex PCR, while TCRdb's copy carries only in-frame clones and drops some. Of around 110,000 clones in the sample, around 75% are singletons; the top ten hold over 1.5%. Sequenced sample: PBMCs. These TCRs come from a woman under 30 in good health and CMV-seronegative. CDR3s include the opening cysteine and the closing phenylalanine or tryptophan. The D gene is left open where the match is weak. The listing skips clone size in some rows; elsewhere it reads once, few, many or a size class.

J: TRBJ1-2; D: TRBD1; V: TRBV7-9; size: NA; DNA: TGTGCCAGCAGCTTAAACTCCGTGGGGACAGGGAGGTATGGCTACACCTTC; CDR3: CASSLNSVGTGRYGYTF
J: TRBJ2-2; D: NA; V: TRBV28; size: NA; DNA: TGTGCCAGCAGTTTTCAGGGGTGGACCGGGGAGCTGTTTTTT; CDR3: CASSFQGWTGELFF
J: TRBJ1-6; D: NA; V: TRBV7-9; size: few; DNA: TGTGCCAGCAGCTCAGGACACGTCAATTCACCCCTCCACTTT; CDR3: CASSSGHVNSPLHF
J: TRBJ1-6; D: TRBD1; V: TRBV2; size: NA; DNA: TGTGCCAGCAGTGAAGAGGTACAGGGGATTTCCTATAATTCACCCCTCCACTTT; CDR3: CASSEEVQGISYNSPLHF
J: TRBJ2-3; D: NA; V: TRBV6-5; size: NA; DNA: TGTGCCAGCAGTTATCTAGCCGGTAGTAGCACAGATACGCAGTATTTT; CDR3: CASSYLAGSSTDTQYF
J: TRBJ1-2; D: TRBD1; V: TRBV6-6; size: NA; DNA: TGTGCCAGCAGCCCCGAGCTAGGGACAGGGAGCTATGGCTACACCTTC; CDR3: CASSPELGTGSYGYTF
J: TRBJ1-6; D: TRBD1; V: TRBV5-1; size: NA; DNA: TGCGCCAGCAGGTTGGCGCCGGGACAGCCAAATTCACCCCTCCACTTT; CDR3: CASRLAPGQPNSPLHF
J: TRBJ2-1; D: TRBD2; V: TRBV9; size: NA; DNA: TGTGCCAGCAGCTCCTCCGGACTAGCAACGAATGAGCAGTTCTTC; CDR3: CASSSSGLATNEQFF
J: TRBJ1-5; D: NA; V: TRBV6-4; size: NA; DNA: TGTGCCAGCGGCTCAGAAAATAGCAATCAGCCCCAGCATTTT; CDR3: CASGSENSNQPQHF
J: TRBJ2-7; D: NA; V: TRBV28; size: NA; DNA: TGTGCCAGCAGTTATGCGGCCTACGAGCAGTACTTC; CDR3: CASSYAAYEQYF
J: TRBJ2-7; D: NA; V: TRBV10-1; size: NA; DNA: TGCGCCAGCAGTGAGTCTAGGGGTCGGTACGAGCAGTACTTC; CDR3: CASSESRGRYEQYF
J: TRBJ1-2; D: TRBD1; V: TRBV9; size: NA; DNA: TGTGCCAGCAGCGTGGGGGACAGGGATAATGGCTACACCTTC; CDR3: CASSVGDRDNGYTF
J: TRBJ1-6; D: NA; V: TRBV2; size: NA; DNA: TGTGCCAGCGCGGGGGTGGGTTCACCCCTCCACTTT; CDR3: CASAGVGSPLHF
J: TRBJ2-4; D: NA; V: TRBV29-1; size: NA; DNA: TGCAGCGTTGGTGGAGGCTCCAAAAACATTCAGTACTTC; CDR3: CSVGGGSKNIQYF
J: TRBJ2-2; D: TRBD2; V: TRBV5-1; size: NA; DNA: TGCGCCAGCAGCTTTAGCGGGGGGCCGGGCACCGGGGAGCTGTTTTTT; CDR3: CASSFSGGPGTGELFF
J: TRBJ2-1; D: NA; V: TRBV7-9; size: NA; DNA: TGTGCCAGTAATTCCGTCCGGGGATACTCCGGTGAGCAGTTCTTC; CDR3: CASNSVRGYSGEQFF
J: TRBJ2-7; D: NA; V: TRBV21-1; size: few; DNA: TGTGCCAGCAGCATACTAGCGGGGGCTTCCTACGAGCAGTACTTC; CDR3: CASSILAGASYEQYF
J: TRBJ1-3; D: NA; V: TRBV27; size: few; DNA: TGTGCCAGCAGTTCCGGACAGACTCTCTCTGGAAACACCATATATTTT; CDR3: CASSSGQTLSGNTIYF
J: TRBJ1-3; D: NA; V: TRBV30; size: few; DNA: TGTGCCTGGAGTGGACTCTCTGGAAACACCATATATTTT; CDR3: CAWSGLSGNTIYF
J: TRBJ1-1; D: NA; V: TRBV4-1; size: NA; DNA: TGCGCCAGCAGCCAAGAGGACAGTCTGAGGGCTTTCTTT; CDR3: CASSQEDSLRAFF
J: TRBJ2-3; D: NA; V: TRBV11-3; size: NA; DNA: TGTGCCAGCAGGCCGGACTCCACAGATACGCAGTATTTT; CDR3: CASRPDSTDTQYF
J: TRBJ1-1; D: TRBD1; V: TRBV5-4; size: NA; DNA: TGTGCCAGCAGCTTGCTGACAGGGGCTGAAGCTTTCTTT; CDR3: CASSLLTGAEAFF
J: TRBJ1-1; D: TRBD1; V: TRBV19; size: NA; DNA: TGTGCCAGTAGTATGGGGACAGGGGGTAATGGTGAAGCTTTCTTT; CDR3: CASSMGTGGNGEAFF
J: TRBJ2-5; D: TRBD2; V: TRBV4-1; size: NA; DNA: TGCGCCAGCAGCCAAGTTTTCCAGACTAGCGGGGGGGCCGGGGAGACCCAGTACTTC; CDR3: CASSQVFQTSGGAGETQYF
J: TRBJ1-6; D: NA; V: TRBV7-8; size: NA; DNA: TGTGCCAGCAGCTTAGGGGCGGGTTCACCCCTCCACTTT; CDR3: CASSLGAGSPLHF
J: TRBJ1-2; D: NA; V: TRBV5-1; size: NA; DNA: NA; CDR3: CASSPSLDKWLGYGYTF
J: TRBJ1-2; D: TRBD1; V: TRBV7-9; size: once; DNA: TGTGCCAGCAGCCTAGGGACAGGCCAGGGAGGCTACACCTTC; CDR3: CASSLGTGQGGYTF
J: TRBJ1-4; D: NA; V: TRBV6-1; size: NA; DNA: TGTGCCAGCAGTGAAGAGGGGGAGGGGAGTGAAAAACTGTTTTTT; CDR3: CASSEEGEGSEKLFF
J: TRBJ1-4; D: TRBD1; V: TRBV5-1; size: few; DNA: TGCGCCAGCAGCTTGGCCGGGACAGATGAAAAACTGTTTTTT; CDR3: CASSLAGTDEKLFF
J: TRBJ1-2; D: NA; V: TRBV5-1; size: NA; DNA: TGCGCCAGCAGCTTGGAGGTCAGGAACTATGGCTACACCTTC; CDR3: CASSLEVRNYGYTF
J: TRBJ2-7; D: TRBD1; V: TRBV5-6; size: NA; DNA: TGTGCCAGCAGCCCCCCCGGACAGGGAATGTACGAGCAGTACTTC; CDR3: CASSPPGQGMYEQYF
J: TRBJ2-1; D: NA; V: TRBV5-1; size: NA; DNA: TGCGCCAGCAGCCTGGAAAGCCCTTCGGGGGATGAGCAGTTCTTC; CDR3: CASSLESPSGDEQFF
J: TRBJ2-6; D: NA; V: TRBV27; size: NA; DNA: TGTGCCAGCAGTCGGGAGTCCAGTGGGGCCAACGTCCTGACTTTC; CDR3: CASSRESSGANVLTF
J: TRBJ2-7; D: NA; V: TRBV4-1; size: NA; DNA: TGCGCCAGCAGCCAGCCAACACAGGGAGCCTACGAGCAGTACTTC; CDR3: CASSQPTQGAYEQYF
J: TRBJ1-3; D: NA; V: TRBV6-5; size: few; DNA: TGTGCCAGTAGGCCGGCGGGCGGAAACACCATATATTTT; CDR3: CASRPAGGNTIYF
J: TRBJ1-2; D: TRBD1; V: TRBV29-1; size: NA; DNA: TGCAGCGTGGGCACAGGGGGCTTGGGCTATGGCTACACCTTC; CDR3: CSVGTGGLGYGYTF
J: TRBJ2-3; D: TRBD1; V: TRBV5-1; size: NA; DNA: TGCGCCAGCAGCCGAGACGGGACAGGGTCCCCAGATACGCAGTATTTT; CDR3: CASSRDGTGSPDTQYF
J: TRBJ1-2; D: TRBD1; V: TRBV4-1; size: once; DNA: TGCGCCAGCAGCCCCAACAGGGGCGGGGATGGGGGCTACACCTTC; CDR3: CASSPNRGGDGGYTF
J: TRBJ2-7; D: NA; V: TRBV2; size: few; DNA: TGTGCCAGCGGCTCGGTCCTAGCCCCCTACGAGCAGTACTTC; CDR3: CASGSVLAPYEQYF
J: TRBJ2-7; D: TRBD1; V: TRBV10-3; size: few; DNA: TGTGCCATCAGTGAGCCGGGACAGGGGGCTGGCGAGCAGTACTTC; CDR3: CAISEPGQGAGEQYF
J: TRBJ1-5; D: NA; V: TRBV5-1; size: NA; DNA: TGCGCCAGCAGCTTGGAAGGGGTTGGCAATCAGCCCCAGCATTTT; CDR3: CASSLEGVGNQPQHF
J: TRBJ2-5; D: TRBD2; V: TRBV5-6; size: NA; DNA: TGTGCCAGCAGCCCCAGCGGGGGGTTCCAAGAGACCCAGTACTTC; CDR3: CASSPSGGFQETQYF
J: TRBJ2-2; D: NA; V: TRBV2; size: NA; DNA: TGTGCCACAAGGGCGGGACGGGGTGATCCCGGGGAGCTGTTTTTT; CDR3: CATRAGRGDPGELFF
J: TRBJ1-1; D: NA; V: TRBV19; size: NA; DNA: TGTGCCAGTAGTTTCATCCCGGCGGCTGAAGCTTTCTTT; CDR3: CASSFIPAAEAFF
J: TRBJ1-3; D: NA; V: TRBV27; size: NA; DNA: TGTGCCAGCAGTTTACAGGGGCTCGGAAACACCATATATTTT; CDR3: CASSLQGLGNTIYF
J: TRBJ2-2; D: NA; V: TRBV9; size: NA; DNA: TGTGCCAGCAGCGTAGGGGGCCCAGGGGACACCGGGGAGCTGTTTTTT; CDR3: CASSVGGPGDTGELFF
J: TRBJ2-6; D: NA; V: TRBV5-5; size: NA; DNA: TGTGCCAGCAGCTCGCCCCGGGGGGCCAACGTCCTGACTTTC; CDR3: CASSSPRGANVLTF
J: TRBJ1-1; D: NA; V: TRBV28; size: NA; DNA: TGTGCCAGCAGTCCTCGGGGGGGCAACACTGAAGCTTTCTTT; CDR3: CASSPRGGNTEAFF
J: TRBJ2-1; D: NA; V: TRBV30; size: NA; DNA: TGTGCCTGGAGTGTAGGGGTCGGCTCCTACAATGAGCAGTTCTTC; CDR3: CAWSVGVGSYNEQFF
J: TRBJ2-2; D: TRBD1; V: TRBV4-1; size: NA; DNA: TGCGCCAGCAGCCCCCCCGGGACAGCCTTCACCGGGGAGCTGTTTTTT; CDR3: CASSPPGTAFTGELFF
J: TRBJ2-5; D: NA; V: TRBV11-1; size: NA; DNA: TGTGCCAGCAGCTTAGTCCAGGGGTACCAAGAGACCCAGTACTTC; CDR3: CASSLVQGYQETQYF
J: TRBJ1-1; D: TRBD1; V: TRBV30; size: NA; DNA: TGTGCCTGGAGTGTACTGCGCCTACAGGGGGAGGACACTGAAGCTTTCTTT; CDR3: CAWSVLRLQGEDTEAFF
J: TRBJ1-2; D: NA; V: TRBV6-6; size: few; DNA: TGTGCCAGCAGTTACTCCGCGGGGGTGGGGTATGGCTACACCTTC; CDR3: CASSYSAGVGYGYTF
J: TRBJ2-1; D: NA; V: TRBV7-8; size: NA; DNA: TGTGCCAGCAGCTGGACATCGTTATCCTACAATGAGCAGTTCTTC; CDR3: CASSWTSLSYNEQFF
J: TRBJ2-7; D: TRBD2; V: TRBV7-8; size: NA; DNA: TGTGCCAGCAGCTTAGTAGCGGGGTCCATCTACGAGCAGTACTTC; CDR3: CASSLVAGSIYEQYF
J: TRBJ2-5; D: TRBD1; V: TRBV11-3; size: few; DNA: TGTGCCAGCAGTTACAGGGGGCACGGGGGAGAGACCCAGTACTTC; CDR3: CASSYRGHGGETQYF
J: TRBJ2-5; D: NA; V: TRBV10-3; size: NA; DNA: TGTGCCATCAGTGAGAAGGCAGGGGTCCAAGAGACCCAGTACTTC; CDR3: CAISEKAGVQETQYF
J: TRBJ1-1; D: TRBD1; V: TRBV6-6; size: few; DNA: TGTGCCAGCAGTAAGGGACAGAGTATGAACACTGAAGCTTTCTTT; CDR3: CASSKGQSMNTEAFF
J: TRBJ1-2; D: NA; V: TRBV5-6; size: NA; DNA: TGTGCCAGCAGCTTGTCGGACAGACCCGGTGGCTACACCTTC; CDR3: CASSLSDRPGGYTF
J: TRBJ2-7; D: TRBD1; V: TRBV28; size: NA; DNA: TGTGCCAGTATGACCCCGACAGGGGCCTACGAGCAGTACTTC; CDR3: CASMTPTGAYEQYF